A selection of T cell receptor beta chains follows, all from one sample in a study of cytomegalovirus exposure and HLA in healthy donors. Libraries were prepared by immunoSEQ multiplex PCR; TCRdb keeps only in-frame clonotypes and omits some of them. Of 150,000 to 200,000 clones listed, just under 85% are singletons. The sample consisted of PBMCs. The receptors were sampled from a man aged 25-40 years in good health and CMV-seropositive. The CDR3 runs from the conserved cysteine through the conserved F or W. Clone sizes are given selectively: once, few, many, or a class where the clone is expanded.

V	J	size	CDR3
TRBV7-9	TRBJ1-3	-	CASSSGQGISTIYF
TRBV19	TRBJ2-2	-	CASTEDRAYGELFF
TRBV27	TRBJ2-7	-	CASSLLGAGPYEQYF
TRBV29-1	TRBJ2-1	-	CSATGDRGHNNEQFF
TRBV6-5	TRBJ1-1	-	CASSYSSGEAFF
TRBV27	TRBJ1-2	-	CASSLGGVWGYTF
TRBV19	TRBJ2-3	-	CASSIYGPSTDTQYF
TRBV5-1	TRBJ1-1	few	CASSLESGMNTEAFF
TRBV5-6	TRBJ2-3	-	CASSQPGLAGLDTQYF
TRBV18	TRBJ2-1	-	CASSPQQGMDEQFF
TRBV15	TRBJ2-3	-	CATSRVSGGARDTQYF
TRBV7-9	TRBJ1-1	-	CASSFRSGEAFF
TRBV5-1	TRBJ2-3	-	CASTDRGRSTDTQYF
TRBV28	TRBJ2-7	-	CASSSSPSYEQYF
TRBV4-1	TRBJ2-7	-	CASSPRQGRSYEQYF
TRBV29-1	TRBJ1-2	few	CSVEADYGYTF
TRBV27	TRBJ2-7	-	CASRPRTSGGYEQYF
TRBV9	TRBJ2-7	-	CASSVGMGLTYEQYF
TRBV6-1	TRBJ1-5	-	CASSEAQGRANQPQHF
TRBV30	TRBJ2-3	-	CAWSEEGRSTDTQYF
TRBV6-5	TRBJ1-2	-	CASSSRSYGYTF
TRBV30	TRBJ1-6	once	CAWSLDTGTGGLSYNSPLHF
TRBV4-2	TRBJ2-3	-	CASRTEDTQYF
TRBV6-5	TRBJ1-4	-	CASSYSWAGNEKLFF
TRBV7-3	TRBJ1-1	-	CASSPGVLAGGFTEAFF
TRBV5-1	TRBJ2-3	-	CASSPPDRAGGTDTQYF
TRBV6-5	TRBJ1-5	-	CASSYGEQGAAQHF
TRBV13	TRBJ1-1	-	CASSPRGAEAFF
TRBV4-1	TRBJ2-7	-	CASSRGQGRSGGYYEQYF
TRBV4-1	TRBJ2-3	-	CASSQRGPLAGTDTQYF
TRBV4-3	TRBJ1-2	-	CASSQDSSNRGYGYTF
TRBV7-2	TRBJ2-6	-	CASSLGRRGAINVLTF
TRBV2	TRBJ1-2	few	CASSDAGRPPRGYTF
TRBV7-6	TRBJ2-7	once	CASSLVDSSYEQYF
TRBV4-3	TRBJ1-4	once	CASSQAPSTNEKLFF
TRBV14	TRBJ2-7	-	CASSHPGGAGYEQYF
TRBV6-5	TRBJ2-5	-	CASSSRLSGEGTQYF
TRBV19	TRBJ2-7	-	CASSGPGQEQYF
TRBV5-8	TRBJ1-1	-	CASGKQRGTEAFF
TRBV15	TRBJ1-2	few	CATSRDKYGYTF
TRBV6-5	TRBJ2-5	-	CASSYRGVQETQYF
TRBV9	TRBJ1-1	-	CASGRRDTEAFF
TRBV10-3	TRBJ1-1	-	CAISEREQGDTEAFF
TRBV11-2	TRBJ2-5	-	CASSPRQETQYF
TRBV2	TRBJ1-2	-	CASTLTRDTYYGYTF
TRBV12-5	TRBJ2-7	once	CASGLVGAEASYEQYF
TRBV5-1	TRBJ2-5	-	CASSSTSGGAQETQYF
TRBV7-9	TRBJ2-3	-	CASSLGQGSTDTQYF
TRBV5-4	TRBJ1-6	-	CASSWGGTYNSPLHF
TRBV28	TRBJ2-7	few	CASSRPGQGREQYF
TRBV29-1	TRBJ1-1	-	CSVPLWQGSDTEAFF
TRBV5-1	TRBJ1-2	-	CASSLKNPADGYTF